This entry concerns a single T cell receptor beta chain. What it binds is unknown. The data derive from a study of cytomegalovirus exposure and HLA in healthy donors. The study, taken as a whole, reports: An analysis that came later showed most CMV-associated TCR beta chains appearing HLA-restricted. In vitro experiments confirmed that three CMV-associated chains were specific for CMV antigens.

PCR amplification relied on 60 Vbeta primers (plus 13 Jbeta primers). Assay: immunoSEQ multiplex PCR; the TCRdb copy retains only in-frame clones and omits some. This sample has over 100,000 clones, with about 70% found just once. Although they were nominally healthy when sampled, donors likely had unrecorded immune exposures. Germline-derived CDR1 and CDR2 are MNHNS and SASEGT. This CDR3 comprises 12 residues. The ends were cut back, 3 bases at V and 4 bases at J, with 6 bases in the middle. The receptor was isolated from a woman aged 40-49 years in good health and CMV-seropositive. The sample consisted of PBMCs. This chain connects TRBV6-1 to TRBJ1-2; no clear D. The CDR3 DNA follows: TGTGCCAGCAGTGAGGGCGTCTATGGCTACACCTTC. This encodes CASSEGVYGYTF.